These 26 T cell receptor beta chains originate from one sample sequenced in a study of T cells in Graves' hyperthyroidism and ophthalmopathy. It was RNA transcripts that yielded the amplified TCR beta CDR3 regions. The TCR CDR3 first-round RT-PCR relied on the HTBI primer set. MiXCR was run by TCRdb on the multiplex PCR reads, yielding one entry per CDR3 protein. The sample shows fewer than 450,000 distinct CDR3 sequences, less than 20% of them seen only once. Sequences were obtained from blood. Receptor source: a man aged 18 to 35 with Graves' ophthalmopathy.

This clonotype was detected ten times or more. CDR3: CASSTTGRGNTIYF. The CDR3, as DNA: TGTGCCAGCAGCACGACAGGGCGAGGAAACACCATATATTTT. The chain links TRBV6-2 or TRBV6-3 to TRBJ1-3, with TRBD1 identical over 7 bases. The CDR3 totals 14 residues. Trimming at V came to 6 bases and at J to 4 bases, leaving 6 bases not matched to a gene. Germline-derived CDR1 and CDR2 are MNHEY and SVGEGT.

The chain has TRBV4-2 and TRBJ2-7; 7 bases are a match to TRBD1. The CDR3 consists of 13 residues. The germline V gene encodes CDR1 LGHNA and CDR2 YNFKEQ. J gave up 5 bases and V 1 base, and 2 bases lay outside the gene matches. The CDR3 DNA reads as TGTGCCAGCAGCCAAGCGACAGGGAACGAGCAGTACTTC. As protein: CASSQATGNEQYF.

The gene calls are TRBV6-1 and TRBJ2-5; D gene uncertain. The V and J ends lost 3 bases and 3 bases respectively, with 14 bases between them. The germline gives CDR1 MNHNS, CDR2 SASEGT. CDR3 length: 15 residues. The CDR3 nucleotides read TGTGCCAGCAGTGAGTCTGGGAACAGCGAAGAGACCCAGTACTTC. As protein: CASSESGNSEETQYF.

The sample holds a few counts of this clonotype. J is TRBJ1-4 and V is TRBV12-3 or TRBV12-4; TRBD1 might be the D (6 bases). The germline V and J ends were trimmed by 6 bases and 3 bases, with 11 bases remaining between them. The CDR3 extends over 14 amino acids. CDR3 sequence reads: CASSGDTANEKLFF. CDR3 sequence (DNA): TGTGCCAGCAGCGGGGACACCGCTAATGAAAAACTGTTTTTT.

This clonotype was found many times. The rearrangement joins TRBV14 to TRBJ2-3; no clear D gene. The CDR3 contains 15 residues. From germline, CDR1 is SGHDN and CDR2 FVKESK. Deletions cut 1 base from V and 6 bases from J, with 14 bases between. The DNA for the CDR3 is TGTGCCAGCAGCCAAGTCCAGGAATTTGCGGATACGCAGTATTTT. This codes for CASSQVQEFADTQYF.

At least ten counts were recorded for this clonotype. The chain carries TRBV3-1 and TRBJ1-5; a possible D gene is TRBD1 (5 bases). V dropped 2 bases and J dropped 7 bases, with 12 bases sitting between them. CDR1 is LGHDT, CDR2 YNNKEL, per germline (reference sequence). CDR3 length: 14 amino acids. CDR3 amino acids: CASSQSGAGQPQHF. The CDR3 DNA sequence: TGTGCCAGCAGCCAATCTGGGGCGGGACAGCCCCAGCATTTT.

This clonotype was counted ten times or more. The chain recombines TRBV20-1 with TRBJ2-1, with TRBD2 identical over 7 bases. Losses at the gene ends were 4 bases for V and 8 bases for J; bases not matched to a gene: 14. CDR1 is DFQATT and CDR2 is SNEGSKA in the germline V gene (reference sequence). This CDR3 has 15 amino acids. The CDR3 bases are TGCAGTGCTAACTCCCCAGTCCGGGGAGGGGATGAGCAGTTCTTC. It specifies CSANSPVRGGDEQFF.

There are many counts of this clonotype. This chain links TRBV28 with TRBJ1-5, with unresolved D. The CDR3 length is 12 residues. V lost 3 bases to trimming and J lost 7 bases, with 7 bases between them. Looked up from germline, CDR1 is MDHEN and CDR2 is SYDVKM. CDR3 region: CASSFRGQPQHF. DNA of the CDR3: TGTGCCAGCAGTTTCCGGGGACAGCCCCAGCATTTT.

This clonotype was seen many times. V usage is TRBV10-3 and J usage is TRBJ1-1; tentative D call: TRBD1 (5 bases). The CDR3 is 16 residues long. Between the trimmed V and J ends, which lost 5 bases and 1 base, there was a span of 17 bases. Germline values: CDR1 ENHRY, CDR2 SYGVKD. DNA of the CDR3: TGTGCCATCAGTCCCGCAGGGCTAGGAGGGAACACTGAAGCTTTCTTT. This translates into CAISPAGLGGNTEAFF.

This sequence joins TRBV2 and TRBJ2-5; 11 bases align to TRBD1. CDR1 and CDR2 (germline): SNHLY, FYNNEI. The CDR3 length is 18 residues. J was trimmed by 3 bases and V by 1 base; bases with no gene match: 10. CDR3 in DNA: TGTGCCAGCAGTGAAGGATGGACGGACAGGGGGCGCGAAGAGACCCAGTACTTC. It yields the protein CASSEGWTDRGREETQYF.

This clonotype is a singleton in its sample. The rearrangement uses TRBV11-2 and TRBJ1-1; 7 bases fit TRBD1. Germline CDR1 reads SGHAT; CDR2 reads FQNNGV. J gave up 6 bases and V 0 bases, and 7 bases lay outside the gene matches. The CDR3 loop spans 15 amino acids. The CDR3 spells CASSLDGAGGAEAFF. In nucleotides, the CDR3 is TGTGCCAGCAGCTTAGATGGGGCAGGGGGGGCTGAAGCTTTCTTT.

This clonotype was seen at least ten times. The gene calls are TRBV3-1 and TRBJ2-3; D perhaps matches TRBD1 (5 bases). The CDR3 is made up of 14 amino acids. Per germline, CDR1 LGHDT and CDR2 YNNKEL (reference sequence). Trimming cost V 4 bases and J 4 bases, with 12 bases left between them. This CDR3 reads CASSPDKAPDTQYF. The CDR3 DNA reads as TGTGCCAGCAGCCCGGACAAGGCGCCAGATACGCAGTATTTT.

V and J are TRBV29-1 and TRBJ2-4; D may correspond to TRBD1 or TRBD2 (6 bases each). CDR3 size: 13 residues. The V gene lost 3 bases and the J gene lost 8 bases, with 14 bases spanning the gap. Germline CDR1 SQVTM, CDR2 ANQGSEA. CDR3 nucleotide sequence: TGCAGCGTTGACCCCGGGGGCGGGGACATTCAGTACTTC. This sequence encodes CSVDPGGGDIQYF.

This clonotype was recorded many times. The CDR3 sequence: CASSPRDGIVKDYGYTF. Written as DNA, the CDR3 is TGCGCCAGCAGCCCACGGGACGGGATCGTTAAGGACTATGGCTACACCTTC. This chain joins TRBV5-1 and TRBJ1-2; perhaps TRBD1 as D (5 bases). V lost 4 bases and J lost 3, with 22 bases in between. CDR1 and CDR2 from the germline V gene are SGHRS and YFSETQ. The CDR3 has 17 amino acids.

This clonotype has a count of ten or more. The V gene is TRBV7-8, the J gene TRBJ2-1; no definite D call. CDR3 size: 12 residues. Germline V CDR1 and CDR2: SGHVS, FQNEAQ. Trimming stripped 10 bases from V and 7 bases from J, with 14 bases between. CDR3 bases: TGTGCCACCTCCCTCGGTGGGAATGAGCAGTTCTTC. This translates into CATSLGGNEQFF.

Note on this clonotype: Possible read error: a much larger clone is one base away. In this CDR3 the conserved last residue, phenylalanine or tryptophan, is missing, so a read error is likely. This chain links TRBV7-9 with TRBJ2-7; 9 bases fit TRBD1. The V gene end was trimmed by 4 bases and the J gene end by 5 bases; junction bases not matched to a gene: 6. The CDR3 has 14 amino acids. Germline V gene data show CDR1 as SEHNR and CDR2 as FQNEAQ (reference sequence). The CDR3 DNA is TGTGCCAGCAGCTCCACAGGGGGCCGCGACGAGCAGTACCTC. Translation: CASSSTGGRDEQYL.

This clonotype was observed many times. The chain combines TRBV6-1 with TRBJ2-7, with 9 bases aligning to TRBD2. V lost 1 base to trimming and J lost 2 bases; unmatched junction nucleotides: 3. The CDR3 consists of 15 residues. The germline V gene has CDR1 MNHNS and CDR2 SASEGT. CDR3 residues: CASSEDSGGPYEQYF. The CDR3 DNA follows: TGTGCCAGCAGTGAAGATAGCGGGGGACCCTACGAGCAGTACTTC.

J is TRBJ2-2 and V is TRBV18, with D perhaps given as TRBD1 or TRBD2 (5 bases each). Trimming cost V 1 base and J 2 bases, with 11 bases left between them. The CDR3 loop spans 16 amino acids. Germline CDR1 and CDR2: KGHSH and LQKENI. CDR3 region: CASSPREGTNTGELFF. In DNA, the CDR3 is TGTGCCAGCTCACCACGTGAAGGGACCAACACCGGGGAGCTGTTTTTT.

This chain uses TRBV9 with TRBJ1-5; D is possibly TRBD1 (5 bases). The CDR3 has 18 amino acids. From germline, CDR1 is SGDLS and CDR2 YYNGEE. Deletions cut 5 bases from V and 1 base from J, with 22 bases between. The CDR3 spells CASRVPGRPKMSNQPQHF. In DNA, the CDR3 is TGTGCCAGCAGAGTTCCGGGACGACCTAAGATGAGCAATCAGCCCCAGCATTTT.

There are a few counts of this clonotype. The chain recombines TRBV3-1 with TRBJ2-7; 8 bases line up with TRBD2. The CDR3 runs to 18 residues. The trim removed 4 bases at V and 5 bases at J, leaving 19 bases unmatched. The V gene's germline CDR1 is LGHDT and CDR2 YNNKEL (reference sequence). The CDR3 sequence is CASSRRGSGVTLSDEQYF. DNA of the CDR3: TGTGCCAGCAGCCGGAGGGGTAGCGGGGTTACCCTCTCGGACGAGCAGTACTTC.

V usage is TRBV20-1 and J usage is TRBJ1-5; D remains ambiguous. V was shortened by 8 bases and J by 5 bases, with 16 bases between the two germline ends. CDR3 length: 13 amino acids. Germline CDR1 DFQATT, CDR2 SNEGSKA (reference sequence). The CDR3 coding sequence is TGCAGTACCGGAGGGCAGTTGGATCAGCCCCAGCATTTT. Translation gives CSTGGQLDQPQHF.

There are many counts of this clonotype. This CDR3 is CASTETSIEETQYF. The CDR3, as DNA: TGTGCCAGCACAGAGACTAGTATTGAAGAGACCCAGTACTTC. V and J are TRBV6-1 and TRBJ2-5; a possible D gene is TRBD2 (6 bases). The CDR3 has 14 amino acids. The V and J ends lost 7 bases and 3 bases respectively, with 15 bases between them. Germline values: CDR1 MNHNS, CDR2 SASEGT.

V and J are TRBV24-1 and TRBJ2-1, with D uncertain. Between the trimmed V and J ends, which lost 5 bases and 0 bases, there was a span of 16 bases. Germline CDR1 reads KGHDR; CDR2 reads SFDVKD. This CDR3 has 17 residues. In DNA, the CDR3 is TGTGCCACCAGTGGGGTGAGCCCCTTTAGCTCCTACAATGAGCAGTTCTTC. It translates to CATSGVSPFSSYNEQFF.

This chain uses TRBV20-1 with TRBJ1-2; D gene unclear. The germline V gene has CDR1 DFQATT and CDR2 SNEGSKA (reference sequence). The CDR3 is made up of 13 amino acids. V dropped 3 bases and J dropped 0 bases, with 8 bases sitting between them. The DNA for the CDR3 is TGCAGTGCTAGGCAGGTTGCTAACTATGGCTACACCTTC. It specifies CSARQVANYGYTF.

The chain is built from TRBV7-9 and TRBJ2-7; 8 bases are a match to TRBD1. Per the germline V gene, CDR1 is SEHNR and CDR2 is FQNEAQ (reference sequence). The CDR3 contains 15 residues. With V trimmed by 0 bases and J by 3 bases, 4 bases remained unmatched. CDR3 region: CASSLAAGGVYEQYF. CDR3 DNA: TGTGCCAGCAGCTTAGCGGCAGGGGGCGTCTACGAGCAGTACTTC.

The V call is TRBV28, the J call TRBJ1-2; D ambiguous. Germline-derived CDR1 and CDR2 are MDHEN and SYDVKM. Trimming left V 6 bases short and J 8 bases short, with 19 bases between. The CDR3 consists of 14 residues. CDR3 nucleotide sequence: TGTGCCAGCAGACCACTCCAAAGTTTTCGGGGCTACACCTTC. Its translation is CASRPLQSFRGYTF.